These 21 T cell receptor beta chains were sequenced from one sample in a study of blood T cell repertoires in COVID-19. TCRdb's table, derived via immunoSEQ multiplex PCR, lists solely in-frame clones and lacks some. The sample yields around 300,000 clones, 75% to 95% seen once. The sequenced sample was peripheral blood. Receptors originate from a woman aged 25 to 39 with COVID-19, enrolled during active disease.

The J gene is TRBJ2-5, the V gene TRBV28; weak D call: TRBD1 (6 bases). The V end lost 5 bases, the J end lost 1 base, and 11 bases lay between the germline ends. The germline V gene has CDR1 MDHEN and CDR2 SYDVKM. This CDR3 spans 14 amino acids. The CDR3 is CASSPGQTQETQYF. The CDR3 nucleotides are TGTGCCAGCAGTCCGGGACAAACCCAAGAGACCCAGTACTTC.

The J gene is TRBJ1-4, the V gene TRBV29-1; weak D call: TRBD1 (5 bases). The CDR3 runs 15 residues. The V end was cut by 4 bases, the J end by 7 bases, with 19 bases between. Germline CDR1 SQVTM, CDR2 ANQGSEA. Here the CDR3 DNA reads TGCAGCGTTGCCTCTCTTAGGGGAGGTGTTGAAAAACTGTTTTTT. Its protein is CSVASLRGGVEKLFF.

CDR3 DNA sequence: TGTGCCAGCAGCCACCTGGCATACGGGAGGGCCGACTACGAGCAGTACTTC. Amino acids: CASSHLAYGRADYEQYF. The J gene is TRBJ2-7, the V gene TRBV7-8, with 8 nucleotides matching TRBD2. After removal of 5 bases from V and 3 bases from J, the junction contained 15 bases not matched to a gene. The length of the CDR3 is 17 residues. Germline CDR1 SGHVS, CDR2 FQNEAQ.

This clone appeared once. CDR3 DNA sequence: TGCGCCAGCAGCCAAAGGGACAGGGGAGGTGAAAAACTGTTTTTT. Translation gives CASSQRDRGGEKLFF. The rearrangement joins TRBV5-1 to TRBJ1-4; 10 nucleotides align to TRBD1. After removal of 4 bases from V and 7 bases from J, the junction contained 7 bases not matched to a gene. Per the germline V gene, CDR1 is SGHRS and CDR2 is YFSETQ. CDR3 length: 15 amino acids.

This sequence joins TRBV19 and TRBJ1-1; D uncertain. The V end was cut by 4 bases, the J end by 2 bases, with 5 bases between. CDR1 LNHDA and CDR2 SQIVND come from the germline V gene (reference sequence). CDR3 length: 12 amino acids. The CDR3: CASSTLNTEAFF. CDR3 bases: TGTGCCAGTAGTACTCTAAACACTGAAGCTTTCTTT.

The V call is TRBV30, the J call TRBJ1-1; possible D gene TRBD1, 5 bases. Deletions cut 1 base from V and 3 bases from J, with 15 bases between. CDR3 length equals 15 residues. Germline V gene lookup returns CDR1 GTSNPN and CDR2 SVGIG (reference sequence). CDR3 bases: TGTGCCTGGAGTGCCTTGGGCAGGGAGGACACTGAAGCTTTCTTT. It translates to CAWSALGREDTEAFF.

In DNA, the CDR3 is TGTGCCAGCAGCATCGAGAGCACAGATACGCAGTATTTT. Its protein is CASSIESTDTQYF. The chain joins TRBV5-4 to TRBJ2-3; D gene unclear. Per germline, CDR1 SGHNT and CDR2 YYREEE (reference sequence). The CDR3 contains 13 residues. Trimming cost V 4 bases and J 0 bases, with 6 bases left between them.

J is TRBJ2-2 and V is TRBV6-1; the D gene is possibly TRBD1 (6 bases). Germline V gene lookup returns CDR1 MNHNS and CDR2 SASEGT. The CDR3 runs to 18 residues. Deletions cut 3 bases from V and 0 bases from J, with 17 bases between. The CDR3 coding sequence is TGTGCCAGCAGTGACGCCTTCAGGGGACGGTCGAACACCGGGGAGCTGTTTTTT. Protein: CASSDAFRGRSNTGELFF.

The chain carries TRBV12-1 and TRBJ1-4; the table's D call, TRBD1, has no DNA check behind it. TRBV12-1 is an annotated pseudogene. The CDR3 has 15 amino acids. The CDR3 DNA follows: TGTGCCAGCAGCTCGCCGGACAGGGTGGGGGAAAAACTGTTTTTT. As protein: CASSSPDRVGEKLFF.

This clone was found a few times. The V call is TRBV5-4, the J call TRBJ1-1, with 10 bases lining up with TRBD1. The CDR3 covers 14 residues. V lost 6 bases to trimming and J lost 5 bases; unmatched junction nucleotides: 7. CDR1 and CDR2 from the germline V gene are SGHNT and YYREEE (reference sequence). The CDR3 loop reads CASTIDRGRTEAFF. Here the CDR3 DNA reads TGTGCCAGCACCATAGACAGGGGGCGGACTGAAGCTTTCTTT.

The gene calls are TRBV4-2 and TRBJ1-1; TRBD1 is a possible D gene (5 bases). V shed 1 base and J shed 6 bases, with 18 bases lying between them. Germline-derived CDR1 and CDR2 are LGHNA and YNFKEQ. The CDR3 runs 16 residues. CDR3 DNA sequence: TGTGCCAGCAGCCAAGTTCGGGCGGGGGAAGGCGCTGAAGCTTTCTTT. As protein: CASSQVRAGEGAEAFF.

This clone was found once. V is TRBV5-1 and J is TRBJ2-1; the match to TRBD1 covers 9 bases. This CDR3 region has 12 residues. Trimming took 5 bases from V and 9 from J; bases not matched to a gene: 3. From germline, CDR1 is SGHRS and CDR2 YFSETQ. Here the CDR3 reads CASRKTGGEQFF. CDR3 bases: TGCGCCAGCAGGAAGACAGGGGGTGAGCAGTTCTTC.

J is TRBJ1-2 and V is TRBV30; the D is unclear. The CDR3 extends over 12 amino acids. Deletions cut 0 bases from V and 5 bases from J, with 7 bases between. Germline V gene sequence: CDR1 GTSNPN, CDR2 SVGIG (reference sequence). In nucleotides, the CDR3 is TGTGCCTGGAGTGTAGCGGCTTATGGCTACACCTTC. Protein product: CAWSVAAYGYTF.

Concerning this clone itself: Different DNA sequences within this sample yield the same CDR3. The CDR3 loop reads CASSLGRNTEAFF. The CDR3 region has the DNA TGTGCCAGCAGTTTGGGCAGGAACACTGAAGCTTTCTTT. The chain is built from TRBV28 and TRBJ1-1; the D is unclear. CDR3 length: 13 amino acids. Per germline, CDR1 MDHEN and CDR2 SYDVKM. With 3 bases removed from V and 1 base from J, the gap between germline ends came to 6 bases.

This clone appeared a few times. The chain combines TRBV6-5 with TRBJ1-3; a possible D gene is TRBD1 (6 bases). CDR1 is MNHEY and CDR2 is SVGAGI in the germline V gene. The CDR3 totals 15 residues. The V end lost 6 bases, the J end lost 3 bases, and 15 bases lay between the germline ends. The CDR3 loop is CASSPDRNGGNTIYF. CDR3 DNA sequence: TGTGCCAGCAGCCCCGACAGGAATGGTGGAAACACCATATATTTT.

The V and J genes are TRBV2 and TRBJ1-1; D is possibly TRBD1 (5 bases). The CDR3 length is 14 residues. V lost 6 bases, J lost 0 bases, and 11 bases lay in between. The V gene's germline CDR1 is SNHLY and CDR2 FYNNEI. CDR3 DNA: TGTGCCAGCAGGTTCAGGGCGATGAACACTGAAGCTTTCTTT. Translation gives CASRFRAMNTEAFF.

The chain combines TRBV6-5 with TRBJ2-5; D is perhaps TRBD2 (5 bases). Germline V lookup: CDR1 MNHEY, CDR2 SVGAGI. Between the trimmed V and J ends, which lost 8 bases and 4 bases, there was a span of 8 bases. The CDR3 consists of 11 residues. The CDR3 region has the DNA TGTGCCAGCCGGGCGGGAGAGACCCAGTACTTC. It is translated as CASRAGETQYF.

The chain is built from TRBV30 and TRBJ2-7; 11 positions agree with TRBD1. The CDR3 extends over 12 amino acids. Germline CDR1 GTSNPN, CDR2 SVGIG (reference sequence). The V segment lost 0 bases and the J segment 12 bases; nucleotides outside the gene matches: 4. CDR3 in DNA: TGTGCCTGGAGTGTAGGGACAGGGGGACCGTACTTC. It translates to CAWSVGTGGPYF. The entire variable domain, with the rest obtained from reference TRBV30 and TRBJ2-7, is as follows: SQTIHQWPATLVQPVGSPLSLECTVEGTSNPNLYWYRQAAGRGLQLLFYSVGIGQISSEVPQNLSASRPQDRQFILSSKKLLLSDSGFYLCAWSVGTGGPYFGPGTRLTVT.

The chain carries TRBV6-2 or TRBV6-3 and TRBJ1-1; the D gene is possibly TRBD1 (6 bases). This CDR3 has 15 amino acids. CDR1 and CDR2 from the germline V gene are MNHEY and SVGEGT. V shed 5 bases and J shed 0 bases, with 13 bases lying between them. The CDR3 loop is CASSAGQFMNTEAFF. Here the CDR3 DNA reads TGTGCCAGCAGTGCAGGACAGTTCATGAACACTGAAGCTTTCTTT.

V is TRBV7-9 and J is TRBJ2-3, with D possibly TRBD2 on 5 matching bases. CDR3 size: 17 residues. Germline CDR1 reads SEHNR; CDR2 reads FQNEAQ (reference sequence). Trimming stripped 5 bases from V and 4 bases from J, with 22 bases between. The DNA of the CDR3 is TGTGCCAGCAGCCAAGAGAGGGAGTCCCAGTTGGCAGATACGCAGTATTTT. Its translation: CASSQERESQLADTQYF. The full variable domain, completed using reference TRBV7-9 and TRBJ2-3, is DTGVSQNPRHKITKRGQNVTFRCDPISEHNRLYWYRQTLGQGPEFLTYFQNEAQLEKSRLLSDRFSAERPKGSFSTLEIQRTEQGDSAMYLCASSQERESQLADTQYFGPGTRLTVL.

There are a few counts of this clone. This chain connects TRBV28 to TRBJ2-7, with D tentatively TRBD2 (6 bases). The V gene lost 6 bases and the J gene lost 3 bases, with 12 bases spanning the gap. Germline CDR1 reads MDHEN; CDR2 reads SYDVKM. The CDR3 is 13 amino acids. The DNA of the CDR3 is TGTGCCAGCAGGAAGGGACTCAACTACGAGCAGTACTTC. It encodes CASRKGLNYEQYF.